The 19 T cell receptor beta chains listed next were all sequenced from one sample in a study of blood T cells in healthy people across ages. With a J-beta primer mix and a sample-barcoded 5' primer, a second PCR ran about 7 to 12 cycles. TCRdb independently ran MiXCR on the 5' RACE reads; one entry per CDR3 protein. The data hold 630,000 or so distinct CDR3 sequences, with 32% observed a single time. Source material: blood. The receptors were sampled from a woman of 80 years or more in good health.

This clonotype was detected many times. The chain joins TRBV12-3 or TRBV12-4 to TRBJ2-7; 9 bases align to TRBD1. The trim removed 5 bases at V and 6 bases at J, leaving 5 bases unmatched. The CDR3 is 13 amino acids. The CDR3 bases are TGTGCCAGCAGTCGGACAGGGGAAGGCGAGCAGTACTTC. Its protein is CASSRTGEGEQYF.

This clonotype has a handful of counts. The chain couples TRBV18 to TRBJ2-1, with a weak D call TRBD2 (6 bases). The length of the CDR3 is 14 residues. The V end was cut by 3 bases, the J end by 8 bases, with 14 bases between. Germline lookup yields CDR1 KGHSH and CDR2 LQKENI. Written as DNA, the CDR3 is TGTGCCAGCTCACCGCCGGAGGGGTGTCATGAGCAGTTCTTC. Protein product: CASSPPEGCHEQFF.

This clonotype showed up many times. J is TRBJ2-5 and V is TRBV20-1; 9 positions agree with TRBD2. This CDR3 region has 14 residues. From germline, CDR1 is DFQATT and CDR2 SNEGSKA (reference sequence). The J segment lost 7 bases and the V segment lost 5 bases, leaving 11 bases of the junction unmatched. Here the CDR3 reads CSADTRGGLGTQYF. CDR3 DNA: TGCAGTGCTGACACGCGGGGGGGCTTGGGGACCCAGTACTTC.

There are many counts of this clonotype. The gene calls are TRBV12-3 or TRBV12-4 and TRBJ2-7; 7 bases are a match to TRBD2. This CDR3 has 15 residues. The V segment lost 4 bases and the J segment 0 bases; nucleotides outside the gene matches: 6. The DNA of the CDR3 is TGTGCCAGCAGTTGGACTAGTACGGGCTCCTACGAGCAGTACTTC. Translation gives CASSWTSTGSYEQYF.

The chain carries TRBV12-3 or TRBV12-4 and TRBJ2-3, with D perhaps matching TRBD1 or TRBD2 (6 bases each). V shed 2 bases and J shed 6 bases, with 12 bases lying between them. This CDR3 is built from 14 residues. The CDR3: CASSLKGGLDTQYF. CDR3 coding DNA: TGTGCCAGCAGTTTAAAGGGGGGCCTGGATACGCAGTATTTT.

About this clonotype itself: The junction departs from the called germline gene at one end, perhaps through a read error. The chain uses TRBV28 and TRBJ1-5; no definite D call. Germline assignment: CDR1 MDHEN and CDR2 SYDVKM. The CDR3 sequence is 15 residues long. The CDR3 region has the DNA TGTTCCAGCAGTCATTTCCGGGGAGGCAATCAGCCCCAGCATTTT. It codes for CSSSHFRGGNQPQHF.

This clonotype showed up just a few times. V usage is TRBV20-1 and J usage is TRBJ1-5, with 7 bases fitting TRBD1. This CDR3 contains 14 residues. CDR1 and CDR2 (germline): DFQATT, SNEGSKA (reference sequence). V was pared by 6 bases and J by 1 base, with 6 bases of the junction left unmatched. The CDR3 DNA reads TGCAGTGCAGAGGGACAGCTCAGCAATCAGCCCCAGCATTTT. It specifies CSAEGQLSNQPQHF.

At least ten counts were recorded for this clonotype. This chain joins TRBV7-3 and TRBJ1-6; no clear D gene. Germline V gives CDR1 SGHTA, CDR2 FQGTGA. V was pared by 3 bases and J by 9 bases, with 9 bases between. There are 13 residues in the CDR3. CDR3 bases: TGTGCCAGCAGCTTGTCAACGGGTTCACCCCTCCACTTT. It encodes CASSLSTGSPLHF.

The chain is built from TRBV6-2 or TRBV6-3 and TRBJ1-1; D uncertain. V was shortened by 7 bases and J by 4 bases, with 19 bases between the two germline ends. The germline CDR1 and CDR2 sequences are MNHEY and SVGEGT. This CDR3 is 15 amino acids long. The CDR3 here is CASTLTRRVATEAFF. CDR3 DNA sequence: TGTGCCAGCACCCTAACCCGGAGAGTGGCCACTGAAGCTTTCTTT.

In this sample, this clonotype turned up many times. CDR3 sequence: CASSQAGVGYTF. The CDR3 DNA sequence: TGCGCCAGCAGCCAAGCGGGGGTCGGCTACACCTTC. This chain links TRBV4-3 with TRBJ1-2; the D gene is possibly TRBD1 (5 bases). Trimming pared 1 base from V and 8 bases from J, leaving 8 bases between. This CDR3 region has 12 residues. The germline gives CDR1 LGHNA, CDR2 YSLEER.

This clonotype was observed at least ten times. The chain links TRBV30 to TRBJ2-7, with 8 bases identical to TRBD2. The J segment lost 4 bases and the V segment lost 1 base, leaving 12 bases of the junction unmatched. CDR1 GTSNPN and CDR2 SVGIG come from the germline V gene (reference sequence). The CDR3 consists of 16 residues. The CDR3 spells CAWSAVVAGGLYEQYF. The DNA of the CDR3 is TGTGCCTGGAGTGCCGTAGTGGCGGGGGGACTTTACGAGCAGTACTTC.

This clonotype was found many times. This sequence joins TRBV10-3 and TRBJ2-7; possible D gene TRBD2, 5 bases. Deletions cut 11 bases from V and 1 base from J, with 15 bases between. The length of the CDR3 is 13 residues. CDR1 is ENHRY, CDR2 SYGVKD, per germline. The CDR3 DNA follows: TGTGCCGCCGGGGAACCGATTTCCTACGAGCAGTACTTC. Residues: CAAGEPISYEQYF.

This clonotype came up many times. This rearrangement joins TRBV25-1 to TRBJ1-2, with a weak D call TRBD1 (5 bases). This CDR3 has 13 residues. V lost 4 bases and J lost 8, with 14 bases in between. Germline CDR1 and CDR2: MGHDK and SYGVNS. The CDR3 region has the DNA TGTGCCAGCAGTGGACAGCTAGTCTACGGCTACACCTTC. Translating gives CASSGQLVYGYTF.

This clonotype was recorded many times. The chain links TRBV29-1 to TRBJ1-2; D may be TRBD1 (6 bases). Germline CDR1 is SQVTM and CDR2 is ANQGSEA. Deletions cut 5 bases from V and 3 bases from J, with 10 bases between. The CDR3 has 12 amino acids. Here the CDR3 reads CSVSAGDYGYTF. CDR3 coding DNA: TGCAGCGTTTCCGCAGGGGACTATGGCTACACCTTC. The full variable domain, rest sourced from reference TRBV29-1 and TRBJ1-2, is SAVISQKPSRDICQRGTSLTIQCQVDSQVTMMFWYRQQPGQSLTLIATANQGSEATYESGFVIDKFPISRPNLTFSTLTVSNMSPEDSSIYLCSVSAGDYGYTFGSGTRLTVV.

This clonotype was observed many times. CDR3 region: CASSLTTNEQFF. The CDR3 DNA is TGCGCCAGCAGCTTGACCACCAATGAGCAGTTCTTC. The V gene is TRBV5-1, the J gene TRBJ2-1, with D unclear. V lost 1 base, J lost 6 bases, and 5 bases lay in between. The CDR3 runs to 12 residues. Germline CDR1 is SGHRS and CDR2 is YFSETQ.

The chain uses TRBV27 and TRBJ2-1; the match to TRBD1 covers 7 bases. V dropped 4 bases and J dropped 4; count of bases not matched to a gene: 7. From germline, CDR1 is MNHEY and CDR2 SMNVEV (reference sequence). The CDR3 sequence is 15 residues long. The CDR3 sequence: CASSSQGSAYNEQFF. CDR3 coding DNA: TGTGCCAGCAGTTCACAGGGGTCGGCGTACAATGAGCAGTTCTTC.

Regarding this clonotype: This clone may be a read error of a much larger clone one base away. The chain couples TRBV12-3 or TRBV12-4 to TRBJ2-3; D gene unclear. Between the trimmed V and J ends, which lost 5 bases and 5 bases, there was a span of 14 bases. CDR3 length equals 14 residues. The CDR3 nucleotides read TGTGCCAGCAGTGTAGGACCTGCAGGAGATACGCAGTATTTT. Its translation is CASSVGPAGDTQYF.

This clonotype was observed once. Likely a read error: the CDR3 ends without its conserved phenylalanine or tryptophan. V and J are TRBV12-3 or TRBV12-4 and TRBJ2-3; D is unresolved. The CDR3 consists of 14 residues. Trimming cost V 2 bases and J 1 base, with 7 bases left between them. CDR3 in DNA: TGTGCCAGCAGTTTACGTGGGCGCACAGATACGCAGTATTCT. Translating gives CASSLRGRTDTQYS.

This chain connects TRBV3-1 to TRBJ2-5; maybe TRBD1 (5 bases). Germline values: CDR1 LGHDT, CDR2 YNNKEL (reference sequence). The V and J ends lost 0 bases and 5 bases respectively, with 13 bases between them. The CDR3 has 15 residues. In DNA, the CDR3 is TGTGCCAGCAGCCAAGAGGTCAGGGCGTATGAGACCCAGTACTTC. Residues: CASSQEVRAYETQYF.